These 16 T cell receptor beta chains were sequenced from one sample in a study of monozygotic twins with inflammatory bowel disease. One entry per CDR3 protein, without DNA, is what TCRdb gives after re-calling the 5' RACE reads. Here the sample table reports some 400,000 distinct CDR3 sequences. Sample: blood. The source is a human donor with ulcerative colitis or Crohn's disease, or a healthy co-twin of an affected twin (not recorded which).

The chain is built from TRBV19 and TRBJ1-1. This CDR3 is built from 15 residues. Per germline, CDR1 LNHDA and CDR2 SQIVND (reference sequence). CDR3 residues: CASSIMGQTNTEAFF.

The chain recombines TRBV4-1 with TRBJ2-1; without DNA, the TCRdb call of TRBD2 cannot be checked. Germline-derived CDR1 and CDR2 are MGHRA and YSYEKL. This CDR3 region has 16 residues. CDR3 sequence reads: CASSQWTSGGYNEQFF.

The chain couples TRBV9 to TRBJ2-3; TCRdb calls TRBD2, which cannot be checked without DNA. The germline CDR1 and CDR2 sequences are SGDLS and YYNGEE. CDR3 length equals 15 residues. The CDR3 loop is CASSPDPGRYDTQYF.

The rearrangement links TRBV5-1 to TRBJ2-7; the D gene TCRdb calls, TRBD2, cannot be checked with no DNA. Germline V CDR1 and CDR2: SGHRS, YFSETQ. The CDR3 has 16 amino acids. The CDR3 sequence is CASTPQGLAASYEQYF.

This sequence joins TRBV3-1 and TRBJ2-7. The CDR3 is 12 residues long. Germline-derived CDR1 and CDR2 are LGHDT and YNNKEL (reference sequence). CDR3 protein: CASGINSGEQYF.

The rearrangement joins TRBV12-5 to TRBJ2-3. CDR1 is LGHNT and CDR2 is FRNRAP in the germline V gene. The CDR3 is 15 amino acids. CDR3 sequence: CASGLVQKVRNTQYF.

V gene TRBV27 combines with J gene TRBJ2-3; lacking DNA, the TRBD2 call made by TCRdb goes unchecked. Germline CDR1 MNHEY, CDR2 SMNVEV (reference sequence). This CDR3 spans 16 amino acids. CDR3: CASNWDGTRPTDTQYF.

V gene TRBV15 combines with J gene TRBJ2-7; lacking DNA, the TRBD1 call made by TCRdb goes unchecked. This CDR3 has 12 residues. Per germline, CDR1 LNHNV and CDR2 YYDKDF (reference sequence). The CDR3 protein is CAIGAGDYEQYF. Together with reference TRBV15 and TRBJ2-7, the CDR3 gives the full variable domain: DAMVIQNPRYQVTQFGKPVTLSCSQTLNHNVMYWYQQKSSQAPKLLFHYYDKDFNNEADTPDNFQSRRPNTSFCFLDIRSPGLGDTAMYLCAIGAGDYEQYFGPGTRLTVT.

The chain employs TRBV29-1 and TRBJ1-2. Germline V gene sequence: CDR1 SQVTM, CDR2 ANQGSEA. The CDR3 loop spans 12 amino acids. The CDR3 loop is CSVDPEDYGYTF.

V gene TRBV30 combines with J gene TRBJ2-7; the D call from TCRdb, TRBD2, cannot be confirmed without DNA. The CDR3 has 16 amino acids. Germline loops: CDR1 GTSNPN, CDR2 SVGIG (reference sequence). Here the CDR3 reads CAWSPRRARVTYEQYF.

The genes are TRBV6-5 and TRBJ1-6; TCRdb's D call of TRBD1 is untestable without DNA. The CDR3 contains 18 residues. The germline CDR1 and CDR2 sequences are MNHEY and SVGAGI. CDR3 sequence reads: CASSTSRGLNSYNSPLHF.

This sequence joins TRBV12-3 or TRBV12-4 and TRBJ2-3; TCRdb names TRBD1, which stays unverified in the absence of DNA. The CDR3 loop spans 16 amino acids. The CDR3 is CASSPGRGLGADTQYF.

The gene calls are TRBV12-3 or TRBV12-4 and TRBJ1-3. CDR3 length: 13 residues. The CDR3 sequence: CASSLTSGNTIYF.

This rearrangement joins TRBV5-1 to TRBJ2-5; TCRdb gives TRBD1 as the D gene, but with no DNA this cannot be confirmed. Germline CDR1 reads SGHRS; CDR2 reads YFSETQ. The CDR3 extends over 14 amino acids. CDR3 in amino acids: CASSFTGARETQYF.

The chain joins TRBV6-1 to TRBJ2-3; TCRdb indicates TRBD1, and absent DNA this call remains unverified. The V gene's germline CDR1 is MNHNS and CDR2 SASEGT. The CDR3 consists of 15 residues. The CDR3 is CASSTRGIGTDTQYF.

The rearrangement uses TRBV20-1 and TRBJ1-1; TCRdb's D call, TRBD1, is unchecked because there is no DNA. This CDR3 has 14 residues. Germline V gene lookup returns CDR1 DFQATT and CDR2 SNEGSKA (reference sequence). CDR3 loop: CSAGHGQGNTEAFF.